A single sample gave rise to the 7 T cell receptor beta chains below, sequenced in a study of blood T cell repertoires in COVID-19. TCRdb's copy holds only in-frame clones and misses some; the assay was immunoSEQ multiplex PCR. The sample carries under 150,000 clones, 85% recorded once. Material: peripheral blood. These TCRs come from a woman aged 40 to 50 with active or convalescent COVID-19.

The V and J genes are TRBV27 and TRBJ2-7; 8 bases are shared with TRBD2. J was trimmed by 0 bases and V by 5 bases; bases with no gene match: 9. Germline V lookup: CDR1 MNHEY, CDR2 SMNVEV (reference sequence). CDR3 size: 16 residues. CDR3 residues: CASSPRAGGNSYEQYF. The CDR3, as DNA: TGTGCCAGCAGTCCACGGGCGGGGGGTAACTCCTACGAGCAGTACTTC.

DNA of the CDR3: TGTGCCAGTAGCGAAACTAGCGGGGGTTCCTACGAGCAGTACTTC. Translated: CASSETSGGSYEQYF. The J gene is TRBJ2-7, the V gene TRBV19; 11 bases are a match to TRBD2. CDR1 LNHDA and CDR2 SQIVND come from the germline V gene (reference sequence). This CDR3 comprises 15 residues. J was trimmed by 1 base and V by 6 bases; bases with no gene match: 5.

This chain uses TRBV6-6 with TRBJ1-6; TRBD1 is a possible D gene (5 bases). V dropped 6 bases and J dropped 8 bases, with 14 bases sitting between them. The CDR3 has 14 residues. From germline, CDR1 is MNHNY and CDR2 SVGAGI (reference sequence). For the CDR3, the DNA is TGTGCCAGCAGATTGGGAGGGGAGGATTCACCCCTCCACTTT. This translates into CASRLGGEDSPLHF.

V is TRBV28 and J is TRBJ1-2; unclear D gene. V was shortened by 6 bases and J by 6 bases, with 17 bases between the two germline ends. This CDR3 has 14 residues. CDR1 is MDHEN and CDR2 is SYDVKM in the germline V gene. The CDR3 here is CASSAPGRVDGYTF. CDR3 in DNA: TGTGCCAGCAGCGCCCCGGGGAGGGTGGATGGCTACACCTTC.

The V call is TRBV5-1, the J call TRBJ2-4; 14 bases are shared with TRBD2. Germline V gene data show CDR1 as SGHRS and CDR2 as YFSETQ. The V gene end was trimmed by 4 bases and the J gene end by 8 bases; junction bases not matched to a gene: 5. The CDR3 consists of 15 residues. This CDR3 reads CASSGTSGGAHIQYF. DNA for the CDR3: TGCGCCAGCAGCGGGACTAGCGGGGGAGCCCACATTCAGTACTTC.

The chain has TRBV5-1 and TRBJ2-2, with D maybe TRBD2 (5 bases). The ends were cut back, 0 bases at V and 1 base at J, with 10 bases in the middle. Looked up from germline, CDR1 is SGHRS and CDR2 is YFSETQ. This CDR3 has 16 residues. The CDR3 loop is CASSLALARNTGELFF. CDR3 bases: TGCGCCAGCAGCTTGGCCCTAGCTAGGAACACCGGGGAGCTGTTTTTT.

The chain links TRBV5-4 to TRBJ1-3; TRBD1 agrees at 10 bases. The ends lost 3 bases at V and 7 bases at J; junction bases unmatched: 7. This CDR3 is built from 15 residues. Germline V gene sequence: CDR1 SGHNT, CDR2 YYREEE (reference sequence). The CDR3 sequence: CASSSWTGGPNTIYF. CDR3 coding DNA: TGTGCCAGCAGCTCCTGGACAGGGGGTCCGAACACCATATATTTT.